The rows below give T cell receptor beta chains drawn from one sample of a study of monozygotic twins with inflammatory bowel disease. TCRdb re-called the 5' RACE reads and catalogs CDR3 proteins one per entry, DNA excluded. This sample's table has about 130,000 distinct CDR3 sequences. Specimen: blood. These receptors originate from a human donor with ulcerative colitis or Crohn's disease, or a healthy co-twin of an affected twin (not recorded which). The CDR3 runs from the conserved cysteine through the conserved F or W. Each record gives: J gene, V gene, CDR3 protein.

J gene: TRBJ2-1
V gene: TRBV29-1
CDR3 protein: CSVEAGGPTNEQFF

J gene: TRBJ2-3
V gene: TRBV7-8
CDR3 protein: CASSVLLVAGGTDTQYF

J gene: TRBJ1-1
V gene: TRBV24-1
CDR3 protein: CATSDGGNTEAFF

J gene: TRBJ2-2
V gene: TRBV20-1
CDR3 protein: CSARRGINTGELFF

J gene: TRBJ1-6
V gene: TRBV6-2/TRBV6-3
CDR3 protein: CASSYTPGERSSYNSPLHF

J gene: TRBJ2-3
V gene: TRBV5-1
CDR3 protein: CASSLGIGLSTDTQYF

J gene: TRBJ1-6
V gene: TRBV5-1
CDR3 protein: CASQSGLENSPLHF

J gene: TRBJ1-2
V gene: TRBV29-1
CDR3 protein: CSVGTQVYGYTF

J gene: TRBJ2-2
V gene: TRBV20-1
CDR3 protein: CSARGPVADGELFF

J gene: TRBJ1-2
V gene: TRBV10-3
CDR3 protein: CAISDIGTANYGYTF

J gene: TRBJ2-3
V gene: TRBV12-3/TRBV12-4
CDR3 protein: CASSPAQGIRPDTQYF

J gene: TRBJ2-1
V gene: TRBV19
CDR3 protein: CASSMWGTSGRAFYNEQFF

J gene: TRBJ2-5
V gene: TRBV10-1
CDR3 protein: CASSEGPLSGTQYF

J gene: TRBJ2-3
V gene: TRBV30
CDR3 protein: CAWKQQGLGDTQYF

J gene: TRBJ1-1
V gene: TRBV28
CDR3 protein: CASSFWRAQNTEAFF

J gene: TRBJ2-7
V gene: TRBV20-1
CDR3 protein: CRGLGGYEQYF

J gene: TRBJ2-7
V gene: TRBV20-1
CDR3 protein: CSAKTGAYEQYF

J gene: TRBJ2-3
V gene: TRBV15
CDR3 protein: CATSPEAGTDTQYF

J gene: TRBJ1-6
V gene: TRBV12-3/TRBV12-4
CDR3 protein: CASSPGGGMGSPLHF

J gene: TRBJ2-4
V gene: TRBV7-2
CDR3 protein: CASSFAGTGDIQYF

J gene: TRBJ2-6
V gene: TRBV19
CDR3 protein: CASSTLEGTGANVLTF

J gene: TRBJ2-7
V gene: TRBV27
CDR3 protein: CASSVFTGGAEQYF

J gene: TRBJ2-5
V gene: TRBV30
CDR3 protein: CACPGTSAETQYF

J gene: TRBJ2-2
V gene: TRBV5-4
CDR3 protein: CASSLAGSASGELFF

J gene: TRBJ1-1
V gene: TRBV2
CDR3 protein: CASRGGTVNTEAFF

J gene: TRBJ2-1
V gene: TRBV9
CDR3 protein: CASSPLRGHNEQFF

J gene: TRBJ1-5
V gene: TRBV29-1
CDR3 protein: CSVEAGDQPQHF

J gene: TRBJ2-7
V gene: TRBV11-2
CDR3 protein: CASLNSRAGPRGEQYF

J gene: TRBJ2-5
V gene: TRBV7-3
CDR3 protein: CASSPSAGLAGGKTQYF

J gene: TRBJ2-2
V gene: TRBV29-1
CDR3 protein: CSVFGPLNTGELFF

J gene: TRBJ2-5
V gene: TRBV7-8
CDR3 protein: CASSFSQGGETQYF

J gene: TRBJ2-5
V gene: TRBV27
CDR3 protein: CASSFTPGQGLETQYF

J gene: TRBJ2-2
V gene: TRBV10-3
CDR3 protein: CAIRTSGRRRNTGELFF